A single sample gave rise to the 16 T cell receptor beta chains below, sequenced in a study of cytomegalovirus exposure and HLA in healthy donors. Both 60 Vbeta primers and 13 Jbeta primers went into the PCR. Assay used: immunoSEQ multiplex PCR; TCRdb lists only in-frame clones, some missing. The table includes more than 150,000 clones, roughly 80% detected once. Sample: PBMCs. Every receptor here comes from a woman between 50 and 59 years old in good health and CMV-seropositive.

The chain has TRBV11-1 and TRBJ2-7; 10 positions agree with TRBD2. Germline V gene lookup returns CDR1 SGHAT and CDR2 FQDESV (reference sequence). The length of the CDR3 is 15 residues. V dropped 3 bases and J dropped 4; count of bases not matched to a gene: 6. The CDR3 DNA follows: TGTGCCAGCAGCTTGGGACTAGCGTCAGAATACGAGCAGTACTTC. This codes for CASSLGLASEYEQYF.

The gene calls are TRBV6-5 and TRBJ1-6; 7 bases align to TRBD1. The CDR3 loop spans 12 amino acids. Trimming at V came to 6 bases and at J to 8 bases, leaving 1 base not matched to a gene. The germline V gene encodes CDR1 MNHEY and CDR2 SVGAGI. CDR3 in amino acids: CASRGQHSPLHF. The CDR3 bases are TGTGCCAGCAGGGGACAGCATTCACCCCTCCACTTT.

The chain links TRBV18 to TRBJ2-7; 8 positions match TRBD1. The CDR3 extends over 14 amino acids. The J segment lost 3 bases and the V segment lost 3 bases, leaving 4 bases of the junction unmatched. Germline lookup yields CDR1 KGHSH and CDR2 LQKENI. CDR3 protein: CASSPGQGDYEQYF. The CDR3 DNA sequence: TGTGCCAGCTCACCTGGACAGGGCGACTACGAGCAGTACTTC.

CDR3 sequence: CASSLAGGQGDEQYF. The CDR3 coding sequence is TGCGCCAGCAGCTTGGCCGGGGGACAGGGCGACGAGCAGTACTTC. This chain links TRBV5-1 with TRBJ2-7, with 9 bases aligning to TRBD1. The germline gives CDR1 SGHRS, CDR2 YFSETQ. This CDR3 contains 15 residues. V gave up 0 bases and J gave up 5 bases; unmatched junction bases: 6.

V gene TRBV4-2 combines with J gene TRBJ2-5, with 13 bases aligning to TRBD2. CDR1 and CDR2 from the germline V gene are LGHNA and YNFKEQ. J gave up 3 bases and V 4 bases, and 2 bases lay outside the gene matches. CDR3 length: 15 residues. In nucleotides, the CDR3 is TGTGCCAGCAGCCTCGGGACTAGCGGGGAAGAGACCCAGTACTTC. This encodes CASSLGTSGEETQYF.

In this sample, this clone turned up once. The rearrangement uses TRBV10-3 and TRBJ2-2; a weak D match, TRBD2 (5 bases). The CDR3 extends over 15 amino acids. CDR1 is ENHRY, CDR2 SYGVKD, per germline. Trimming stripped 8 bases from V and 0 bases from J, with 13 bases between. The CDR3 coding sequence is TGTGCCATCGGAGGTCGAACGCCGAACACCGGGGAGCTGTTTTTT. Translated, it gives CAIGGRTPNTGELFF.

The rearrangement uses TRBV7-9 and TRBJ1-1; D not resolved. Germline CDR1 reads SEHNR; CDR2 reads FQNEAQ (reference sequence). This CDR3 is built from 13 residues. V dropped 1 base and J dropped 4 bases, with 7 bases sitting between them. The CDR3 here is CASSLGGGTEAFF. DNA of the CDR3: TGTGCCAGCAGCTTAGGAGGAGGCACTGAAGCTTTCTTT.

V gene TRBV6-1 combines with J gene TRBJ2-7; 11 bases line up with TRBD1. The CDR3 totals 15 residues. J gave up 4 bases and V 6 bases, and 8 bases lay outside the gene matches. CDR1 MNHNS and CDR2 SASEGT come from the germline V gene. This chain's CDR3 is CASRYRDRGIYEQYF. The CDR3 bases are TGTGCCAGCAGGTACCGGGACAGGGGGATTTACGAGCAGTACTTC.

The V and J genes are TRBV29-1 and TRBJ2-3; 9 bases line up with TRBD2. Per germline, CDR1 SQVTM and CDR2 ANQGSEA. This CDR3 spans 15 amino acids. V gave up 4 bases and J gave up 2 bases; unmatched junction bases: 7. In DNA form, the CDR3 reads TGCAGCGTTGCGGCGGCTAGCGGGGCCACAGATACGCAGTATTTT. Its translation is CSVAAASGATDTQYF.

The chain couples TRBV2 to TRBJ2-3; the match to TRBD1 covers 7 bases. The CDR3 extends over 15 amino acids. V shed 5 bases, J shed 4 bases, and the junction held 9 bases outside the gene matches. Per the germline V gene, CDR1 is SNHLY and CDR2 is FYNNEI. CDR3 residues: CASSRSRGLADTQYF. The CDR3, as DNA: TGTGCCAGCAGTCGGTCCAGGGGGTTAGCAGATACGCAGTATTTT. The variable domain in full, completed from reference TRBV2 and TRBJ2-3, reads EPEVTQTPSHQVTQMGQEVILRCVPISNHLYFYWYRQILGQKVEFLVSFYNNEISEKSEIFDDQFSVERPDGSNFTLKIRSTKLEDSAMYFCASSRSRGLADTQYFGPGTRLTVL.

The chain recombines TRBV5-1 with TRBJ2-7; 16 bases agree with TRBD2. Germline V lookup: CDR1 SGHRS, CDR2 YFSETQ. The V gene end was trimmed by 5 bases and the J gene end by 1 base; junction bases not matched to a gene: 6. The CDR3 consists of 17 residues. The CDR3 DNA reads TGCGCCAGCAGTCCCGGGACTAGCGGGGGGGCATCCTACGAGCAGTACTTC. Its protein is CASSPGTSGGASYEQYF.

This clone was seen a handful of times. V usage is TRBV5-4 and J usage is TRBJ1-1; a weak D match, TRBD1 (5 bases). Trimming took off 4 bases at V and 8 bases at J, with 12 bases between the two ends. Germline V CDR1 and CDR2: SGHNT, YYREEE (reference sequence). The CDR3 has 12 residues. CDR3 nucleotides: TGTGCCAGCAGCCCAAGGGACTCCGAAGCTTTCTTT. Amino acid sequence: CASSPRDSEAFF.

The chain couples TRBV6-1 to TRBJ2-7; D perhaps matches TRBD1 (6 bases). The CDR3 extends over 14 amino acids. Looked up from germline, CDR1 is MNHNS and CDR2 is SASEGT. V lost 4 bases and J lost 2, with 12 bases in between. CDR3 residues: CASSVTTGTYEQYF. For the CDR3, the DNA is TGTGCCAGCAGTGTGACGACAGGTACCTACGAGCAGTACTTC.

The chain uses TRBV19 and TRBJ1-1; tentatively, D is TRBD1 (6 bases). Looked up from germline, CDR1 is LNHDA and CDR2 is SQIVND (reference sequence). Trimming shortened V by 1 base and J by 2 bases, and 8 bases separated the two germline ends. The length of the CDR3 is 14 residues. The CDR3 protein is CASSIGQANTEAFF. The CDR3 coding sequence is TGTGCCAGTAGTATAGGACAGGCAAACACTGAAGCTTTCTTT.

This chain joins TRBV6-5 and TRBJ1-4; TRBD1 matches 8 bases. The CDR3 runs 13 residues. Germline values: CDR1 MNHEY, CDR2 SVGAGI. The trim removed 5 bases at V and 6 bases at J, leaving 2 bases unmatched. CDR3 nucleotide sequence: TGTGCCAGCAGTGTACAGGGGGATGAAAAACTGTTTTTT. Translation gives CASSVQGDEKLFF.

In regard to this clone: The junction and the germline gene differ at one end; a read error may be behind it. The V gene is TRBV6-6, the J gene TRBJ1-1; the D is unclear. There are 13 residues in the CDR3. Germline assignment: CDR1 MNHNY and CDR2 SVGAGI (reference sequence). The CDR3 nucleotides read TGCGCCAGCAGCGACTATATGAACACTGAAGCTTTCTTT. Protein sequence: CASSDYMNTEAFF.